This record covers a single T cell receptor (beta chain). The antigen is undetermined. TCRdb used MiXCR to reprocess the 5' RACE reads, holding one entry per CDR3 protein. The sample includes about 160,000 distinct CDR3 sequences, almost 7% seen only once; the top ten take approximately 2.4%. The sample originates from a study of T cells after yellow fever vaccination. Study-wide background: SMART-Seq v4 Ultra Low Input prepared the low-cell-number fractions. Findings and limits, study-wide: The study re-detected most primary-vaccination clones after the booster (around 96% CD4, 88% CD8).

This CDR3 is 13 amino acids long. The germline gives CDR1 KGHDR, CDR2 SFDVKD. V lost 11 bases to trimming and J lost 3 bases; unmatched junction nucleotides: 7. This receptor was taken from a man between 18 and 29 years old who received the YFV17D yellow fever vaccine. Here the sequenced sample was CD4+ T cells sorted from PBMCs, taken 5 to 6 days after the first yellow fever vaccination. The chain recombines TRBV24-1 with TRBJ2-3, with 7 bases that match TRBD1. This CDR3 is CAIGAQGTDTQYF. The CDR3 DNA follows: TGTGCCATCGGGGCACAGGGGACAGATACGCAGTATTTT.